The rows below give T cell receptor beta chains drawn from one sample of a study of CD8 T cells in Susac syndrome. TCRdb reprocessed the immunoSEQ multiplex PCR reads via MiXCR and lists one record per CDR3 protein. The sample lists fewer than 150,000 distinct CDR3 sequences, 90% to 95% occurring once. Material: CD4+ T cells from PBMCs. All receptors come from a human donor in good health. Each CDR3 is given with its conserved first and last residue. The order of the fields is J gene, clone size, V gene, D gene, CDR3 protein, CDR3 DNA. D genes are given only for firm matches. Part of the rows lack a size; the others show once, few, many or a class for expanded clones.

j_gene: TRBJ1-2
abundance: -
v_gene: TRBV6-5
d_gene: -
CDR3aa: CASSPGGYYGYTF
CDR3nt: TGTGCCAGCTCCCCTGGGGGGTACTATGGCTACACCTTC

j_gene: TRBJ2-4
abundance: -
v_gene: TRBV6-5
d_gene: -
CDR3aa: CASRKDGRAKNIQYF
CDR3nt: TGTGCCAGCAGAAAGGACGGTAGAGCCAAAAACATTCAGTACTTC

j_gene: TRBJ2-1
abundance: -
v_gene: TRBV12-3/TRBV12-4
d_gene: -
CDR3aa: CASSLAGTSYNEQFF
CDR3nt: TGTGCCAGCAGTTTAGCAGGGACAAGTTATAATGAGCAGTTCTTC

j_gene: TRBJ2-7
abundance: -
v_gene: TRBV3-1
d_gene: TRBD2
CDR3aa: CASTPLAGDAEQYF
CDR3nt: TGTGCCAGCACCCCACTAGCGGGAGATGCCGAGCAGTACTTC

j_gene: TRBJ1-1
abundance: -
v_gene: TRBV29-1
d_gene: -
CDR3aa: CSVVGSPDTEAFF
CDR3nt: TGCAGCGTTGTAGGCAGTCCAGACACTGAAGCTTTCTTT

j_gene: TRBJ2-7
abundance: -
v_gene: TRBV3-1
d_gene: -
CDR3aa: CASSQDPLAFRAYEQYF
CDR3nt: TGTGCCAGCAGCCAAGATCCCCTAGCTTTTCGAGCCTACGAGCAGTACTTC

j_gene: TRBJ2-1
abundance: -
v_gene: TRBV2
d_gene: TRBD1
CDR3aa: CASGAGQGIQFF
CDR3nt: TGTGCCAGTGGGGCGGGACAGGGGATTCAGTTCTTC

j_gene: TRBJ1-1
abundance: -
v_gene: TRBV6-2/TRBV6-3
d_gene: -
CDR3aa: CASTAGDRRNTEAFF
CDR3nt: TGTGCCAGCACGGCGGGGGACCGGCGGAACACTGAAGCTTTCTTT

j_gene: TRBJ2-7
abundance: -
v_gene: TRBV18
d_gene: -
CDR3aa: CASSPLEGAPYF
CDR3nt: TGTGCCAGCTCACCTCTGGAAGGAGCGCCCTACTTC

j_gene: TRBJ2-5
abundance: -
v_gene: TRBV3-1
d_gene: -
CDR3aa: CASSMEGQETQYF
CDR3nt: TGTGCCAGCAGTATGGAGGGCCAAGAGACCCAGTACTTC

j_gene: TRBJ2-1
abundance: once
v_gene: TRBV20-1
d_gene: TRBD2
CDR3aa: CSAWAGVTLDEQFF
CDR3nt: TGCAGTGCTTGGGCGGGAGTCACCTTGGATGAGCAGTTCTTC

j_gene: TRBJ2-5
abundance: -
v_gene: TRBV6-5
d_gene: -
CDR3aa: CASRRTYSQETQYF
CDR3nt: TGTGCCAGCAGACGTACCTACAGCCAAGAGACCCAGTACTTC

j_gene: TRBJ1-1
abundance: -
v_gene: TRBV29-1
d_gene: TRBD1
CDR3aa: CSVTKGARRSRMNTEAFF
CDR3nt: TGCAGCGTTACTAAGGGGGCGCGGAGGTCCCGAATGAACACTGAAGCTTTCTTT

j_gene: TRBJ2-5
abundance: -
v_gene: TRBV18
d_gene: -
CDR3aa: CASSPPEAQETQYF
CDR3nt: TGTGCCAGCTCACCACCGGAGGCACAAGAGACCCAGTACTTC

j_gene: TRBJ1-2
abundance: -
v_gene: TRBV3-1
d_gene: -
CDR3aa: CASSQDVRAGWGYTF
CDR3nt: TGTGCCAGCAGCCAAGATGTCAGGGCCGGATGGGGCTACACCTTC

j_gene: TRBJ2-7
abundance: -
v_gene: TRBV18
d_gene: -
CDR3aa: CASSPTSGGRNYEQYF
CDR3nt: TGTGCCAGCTCACCAACTTCCGGGGGAAGGAACTACGAGCAGTACTTC

j_gene: TRBJ2-1
abundance: once
v_gene: TRBV5-1
d_gene: TRBD1
CDR3aa: CASSLDGQGPINEQFF
CDR3nt: TGCGCCAGCAGCTTAGACGGACAGGGGCCGATCAATGAGCAGTTCTTC

j_gene: TRBJ1-3
abundance: -
v_gene: TRBV6-6
d_gene: -
CDR3aa: CASSYDINTIYF
CDR3nt: TGTGCCAGCAGTTACGACATAAACACCATATATTTT

j_gene: TRBJ1-1
abundance: -
v_gene: TRBV5-6
d_gene: TRBD1
CDR3aa: CASGTGLTEAFF
CDR3nt: TGTGCCAGCGGGACAGGGCTCACTGAAGCTTTCTTT

j_gene: TRBJ2-1
abundance: -
v_gene: TRBV4-1
d_gene: TRBD1
CDR3aa: CASSQARTGYNEQFF
CDR3nt: TGCGCCAGCAGCCAAGCCAGGACAGGGTACAATGAGCAGTTCTTC